Included here is one TCR beta chain sequence, with context. Germline V gene lookup returns CDR1 LGHNT and CDR2 FRNRAP. Germline trimming cut 1 base from V and 4 bases from J; bases unmatched to any gene: 9. The CDR3 sequence is 16 residues long. This sample was taken from a study of blood T cell repertoires in COVID-19. In the study overall: Sample material is recorded as cDNA or gDNA derived from T cells, B-cell-depleted T cells, or PBMCs.

Study processing details: By means of reference gene primer amplification, nucleated cell counts were estimated. This table comes from immunoSEQ multiplex PCR, and its TCRdb copy is limited to in-frame clones, with some not included. That table is the source of V, J and clone size, and D and trimming were worked out from the DNA. The data show 30,000 to 40,000 clones, about 92% seen once. Sequenced material: peripheral blood. The genes are TRBV12-5 and TRBJ1-1, with 7 bases fitting TRBD1. The TCR comes from a male donor with active COVID-19. The CDR3 nucleotides are TGTGCTAGTGGTTTGGGTCCAGGACAGGTCAGCACTGAAGCTTTCTTT. Translating gives CASGLGPGQVSTEAFF.